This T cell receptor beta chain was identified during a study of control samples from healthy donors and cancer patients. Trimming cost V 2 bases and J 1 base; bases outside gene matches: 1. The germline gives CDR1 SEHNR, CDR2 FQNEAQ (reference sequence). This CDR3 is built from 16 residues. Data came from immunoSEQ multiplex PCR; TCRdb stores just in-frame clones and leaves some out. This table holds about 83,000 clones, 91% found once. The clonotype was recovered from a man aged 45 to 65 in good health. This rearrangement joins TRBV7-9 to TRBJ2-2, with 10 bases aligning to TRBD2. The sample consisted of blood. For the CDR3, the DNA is TGTGCCAGCAGCTTATTAGCGGGGGGGAACACCGGGGAGCTGTTTTTT. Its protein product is CASSLLAGGNTGELFF.